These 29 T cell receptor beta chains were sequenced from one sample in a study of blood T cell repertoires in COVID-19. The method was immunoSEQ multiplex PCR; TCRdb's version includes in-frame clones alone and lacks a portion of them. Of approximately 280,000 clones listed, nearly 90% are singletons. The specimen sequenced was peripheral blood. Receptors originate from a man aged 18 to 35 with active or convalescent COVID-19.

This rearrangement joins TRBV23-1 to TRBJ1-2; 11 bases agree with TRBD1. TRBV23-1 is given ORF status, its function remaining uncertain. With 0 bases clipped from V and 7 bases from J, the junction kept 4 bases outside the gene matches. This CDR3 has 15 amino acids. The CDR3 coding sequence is TGCGCCAGCAGTCAATCCGGACAGGGGGCACTTGGCTACACCTTC. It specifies CASSQSGQGALGYTF.

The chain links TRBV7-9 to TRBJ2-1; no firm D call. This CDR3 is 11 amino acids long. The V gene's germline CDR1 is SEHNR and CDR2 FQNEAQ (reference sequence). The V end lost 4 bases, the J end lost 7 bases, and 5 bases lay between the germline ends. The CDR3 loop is CASSYGNEQFF. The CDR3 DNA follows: TGTGCCAGCAGCTACGGGAATGAGCAGTTCTTC.

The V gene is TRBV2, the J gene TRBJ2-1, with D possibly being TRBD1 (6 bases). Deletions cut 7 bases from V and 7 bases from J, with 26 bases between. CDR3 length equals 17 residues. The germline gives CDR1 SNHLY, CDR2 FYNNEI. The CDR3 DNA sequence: TGTGCCAGCAACCGAAGACCGGACAGAGCACTACAAAATGAGCAGTTCTTC. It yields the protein CASNRRPDRALQNEQFF. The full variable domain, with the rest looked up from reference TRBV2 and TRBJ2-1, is EPEVTQTPSHQVTQMGQEVILRCVPISNHLYFYWYRQILGQKVEFLVSFYNNEISEKSEIFDDQFSVERPDGSNFTLKIRSTKLEDSAMYFCASNRRPDRALQNEQFFGPGTRLTVL.

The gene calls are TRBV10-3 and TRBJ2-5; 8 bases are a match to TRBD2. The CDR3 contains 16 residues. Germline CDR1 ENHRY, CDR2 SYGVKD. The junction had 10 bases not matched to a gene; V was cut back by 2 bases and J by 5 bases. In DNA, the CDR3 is TGTGCCATCAGTGAGCGTGGCGGGGGGACCAAGGAGACCCAGTACTTC. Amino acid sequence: CAISERGGGTKETQYF.

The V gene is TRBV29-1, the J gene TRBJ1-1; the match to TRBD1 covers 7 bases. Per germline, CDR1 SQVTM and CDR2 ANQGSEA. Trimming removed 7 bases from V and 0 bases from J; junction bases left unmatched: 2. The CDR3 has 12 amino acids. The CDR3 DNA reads TGCAGCGCAGGGACAGTGAACACTGAAGCTTTCTTT. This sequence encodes CSAGTVNTEAFF.

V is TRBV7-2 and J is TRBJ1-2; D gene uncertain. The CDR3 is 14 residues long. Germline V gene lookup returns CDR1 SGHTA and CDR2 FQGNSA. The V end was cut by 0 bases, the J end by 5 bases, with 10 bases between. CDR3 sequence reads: CASSLAFEQYGYTF. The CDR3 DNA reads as TGTGCCAGCAGCTTAGCTTTCGAACAATATGGCTACACCTTC.

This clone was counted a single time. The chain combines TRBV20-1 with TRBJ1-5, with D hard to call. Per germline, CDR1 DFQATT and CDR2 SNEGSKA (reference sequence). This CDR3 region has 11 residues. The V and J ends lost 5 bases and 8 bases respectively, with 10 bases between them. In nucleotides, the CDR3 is TGCAGTGCTGGGAGTCCCAAGCCCCAGCATTTT. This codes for CSAGSPKPQHF.

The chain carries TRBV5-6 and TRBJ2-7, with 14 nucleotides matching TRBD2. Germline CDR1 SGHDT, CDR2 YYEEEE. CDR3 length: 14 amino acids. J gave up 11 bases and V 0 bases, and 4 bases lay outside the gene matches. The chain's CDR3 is CASSLGLAGGMEYF. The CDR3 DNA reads TGTGCCAGCAGCTTGGGACTAGCGGGGGGGATGGAGTACTTC.

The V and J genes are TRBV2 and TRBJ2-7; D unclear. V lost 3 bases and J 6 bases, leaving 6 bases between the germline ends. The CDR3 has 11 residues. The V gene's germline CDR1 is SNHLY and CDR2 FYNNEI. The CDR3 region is CASSEGREQYF. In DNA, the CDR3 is TGTGCCAGCAGTGAGGGCCGCGAGCAGTACTTC.

CDR3 residues: CASSQDRGGREKLFF. DNA for the CDR3: TGTGCCAGCAGCCAAGACAGGGGTGGAAGAGAAAAACTGTTTTTT. The chain employs TRBV3-1 (or the pseudogene TRBV3-2) and TRBJ1-4; possible D gene TRBD1, 6 bases. The CDR3 consists of 15 residues. Germline V gene data show CDR1 as LGHDT and CDR2 as YNNKEL (reference sequence). V was clipped by 0 bases and J by 8 bases, with 13 bases between them.

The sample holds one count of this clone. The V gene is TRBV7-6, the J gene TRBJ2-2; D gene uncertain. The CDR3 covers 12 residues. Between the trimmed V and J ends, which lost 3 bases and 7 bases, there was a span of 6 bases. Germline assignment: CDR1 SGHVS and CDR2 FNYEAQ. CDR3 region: CASSFYSGELFF. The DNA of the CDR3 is TGTGCCAGCAGCTTTTATAGCGGGGAGCTGTTTTTT.

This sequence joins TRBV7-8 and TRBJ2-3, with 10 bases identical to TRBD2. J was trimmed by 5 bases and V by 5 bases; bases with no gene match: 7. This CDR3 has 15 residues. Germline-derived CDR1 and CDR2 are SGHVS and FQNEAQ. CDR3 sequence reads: CASSPEAGGVDTQYF. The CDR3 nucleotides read TGTGCCAGCAGCCCAGAAGCGGGGGGGGTAGATACGCAGTATTTT.

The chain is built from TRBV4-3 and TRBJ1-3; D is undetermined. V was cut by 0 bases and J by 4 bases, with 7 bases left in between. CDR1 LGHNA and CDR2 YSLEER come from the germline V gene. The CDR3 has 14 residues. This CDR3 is CASSQERGGNTIYF. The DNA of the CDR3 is TGCGCCAGCAGCCAAGAGCGAGGGGGAAACACCATATATTTT.

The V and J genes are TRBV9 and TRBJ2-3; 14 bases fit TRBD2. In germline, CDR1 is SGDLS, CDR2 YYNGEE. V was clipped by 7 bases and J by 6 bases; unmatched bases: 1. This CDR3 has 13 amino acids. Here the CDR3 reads CASGTSGGDTQYF. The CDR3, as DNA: TGTGCCAGCGGGACTAGCGGGGGCGATACGCAGTATTTT.

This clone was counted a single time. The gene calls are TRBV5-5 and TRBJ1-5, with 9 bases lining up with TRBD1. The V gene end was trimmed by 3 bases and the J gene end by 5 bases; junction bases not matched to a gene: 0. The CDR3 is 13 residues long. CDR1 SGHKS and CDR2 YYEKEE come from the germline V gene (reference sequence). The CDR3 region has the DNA TGTGCCAGCAGCTGGGACAGGGATCAGCCCCAGCATTTT. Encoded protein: CASSWDRDQPQHF. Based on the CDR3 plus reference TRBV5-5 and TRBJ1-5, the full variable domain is DAGVTQSPTHLIKTRGQQVTLRCSPISGHKSVSWYQQVLGQGPQFIFQYYEKEERGRGNFPDRFSARQFPNYSSELNVNALLLGDSALYLCASSWDRDQPQHFGDGTRLSIL.

CDR3 sequence reads: CASGLVLAGVYNEQFF. DNA for the CDR3: TGTGCTAGTGGTTTGGTATTAGCGGGGGTTTACAATGAGCAGTTCTTC. The rearrangement links TRBV12-5 to TRBJ2-1; the match to TRBD2 covers 9 bases. With 0 bases clipped from V and 4 bases from J, the junction kept 4 bases outside the gene matches. CDR3 length: 16 residues. Germline V gives CDR1 LGHNT, CDR2 FRNRAP.

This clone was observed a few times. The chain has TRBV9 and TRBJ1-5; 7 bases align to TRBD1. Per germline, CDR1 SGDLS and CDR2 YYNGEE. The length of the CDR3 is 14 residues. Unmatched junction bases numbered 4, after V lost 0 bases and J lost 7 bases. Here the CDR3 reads CASSVAQGPQPQHF. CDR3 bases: TGTGCCAGCAGCGTAGCACAGGGGCCCCAGCCCCAGCATTTT.

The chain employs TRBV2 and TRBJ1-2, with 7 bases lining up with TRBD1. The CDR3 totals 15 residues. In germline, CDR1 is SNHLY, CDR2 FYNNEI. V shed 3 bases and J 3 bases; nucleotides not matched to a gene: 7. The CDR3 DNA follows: TGTGCCAGCAGTGAGACGGACAGGTTGGACTATGGCTACACCTTC. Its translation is CASSETDRLDYGYTF.

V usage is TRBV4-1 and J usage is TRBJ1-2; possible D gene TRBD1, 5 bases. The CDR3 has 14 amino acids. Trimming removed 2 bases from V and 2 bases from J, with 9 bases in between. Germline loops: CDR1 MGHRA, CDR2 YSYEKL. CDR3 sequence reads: CASSQPRQNYGYTF. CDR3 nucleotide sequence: TGCGCCAGCAGCCAACCTAGACAGAACTATGGCTACACCTTC.

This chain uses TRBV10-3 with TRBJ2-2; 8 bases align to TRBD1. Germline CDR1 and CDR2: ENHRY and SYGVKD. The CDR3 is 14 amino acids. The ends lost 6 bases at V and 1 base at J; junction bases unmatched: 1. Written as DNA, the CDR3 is TGTGCCATCAGCGGGACAGGGAACACCGGGGAGCTGTTTTTT. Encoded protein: CAISGTGNTGELFF.

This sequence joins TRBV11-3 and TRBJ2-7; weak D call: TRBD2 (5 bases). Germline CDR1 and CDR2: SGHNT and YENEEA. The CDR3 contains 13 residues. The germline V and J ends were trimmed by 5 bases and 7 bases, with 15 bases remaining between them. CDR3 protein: CASSPTTSGEQYF. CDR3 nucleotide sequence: TGTGCCAGCAGCCCGACAACCTCGGGGGAGCAGTACTTC.

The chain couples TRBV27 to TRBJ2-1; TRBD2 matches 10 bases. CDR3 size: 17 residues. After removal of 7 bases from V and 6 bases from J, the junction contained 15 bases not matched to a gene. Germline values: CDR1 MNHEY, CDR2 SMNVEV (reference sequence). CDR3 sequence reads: CASTLRRLAGDSNEQFF. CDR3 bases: TGTGCCAGCACCCTCCGGCGCCTAGCGGGGGATTCCAATGAGCAGTTCTTC.

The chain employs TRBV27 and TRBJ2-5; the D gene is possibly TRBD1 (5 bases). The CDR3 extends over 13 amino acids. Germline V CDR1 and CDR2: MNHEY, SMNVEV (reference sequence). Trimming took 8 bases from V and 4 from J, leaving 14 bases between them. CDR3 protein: CASRVRERETQYF. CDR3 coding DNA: TGTGCCAGCCGCGTCAGGGAAAGAGAGACCCAGTACTTC.

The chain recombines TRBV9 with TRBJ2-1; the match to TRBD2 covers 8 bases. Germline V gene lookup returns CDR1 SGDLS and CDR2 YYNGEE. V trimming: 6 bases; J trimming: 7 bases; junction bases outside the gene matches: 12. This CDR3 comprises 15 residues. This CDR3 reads CASTSSERGLNEQFF. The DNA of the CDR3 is TGTGCCAGCACCTCCTCCGAGCGGGGGTTGAATGAGCAGTTCTTC.

The CDR3 sequence: CASSLVETGVFYF. The CDR3 coding sequence is TGTGCCAGCAGCTTGGTGGAGACAGGGGTCTTTTACTTC. The chain recombines TRBV7-2 with TRBJ2-7; 8 bases agree with TRBD1. The length of the CDR3 is 13 residues. Trimming at V came to 3 bases and at J to 13 bases, leaving 11 bases not matched to a gene. Germline V gene data show CDR1 as SGHTA and CDR2 as FQGNSA.

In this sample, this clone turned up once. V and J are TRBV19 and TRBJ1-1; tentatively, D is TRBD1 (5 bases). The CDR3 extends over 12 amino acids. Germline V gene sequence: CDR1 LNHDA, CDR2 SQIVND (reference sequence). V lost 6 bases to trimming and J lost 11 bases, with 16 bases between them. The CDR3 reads CASRNREGHAFF. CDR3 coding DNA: TGTGCCAGTAGAAATCGGGAGGGGCACGCTTTCTTT. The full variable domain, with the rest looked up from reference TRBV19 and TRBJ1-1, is DGGITQSPKYLFRKEGQNVTLSCEQNLNHDAMYWYRQDPGQGLRLIYYSQIVNDFQKGDIAEGYSVSREKKESFPLTVTSAQKNPTAFYLCASRNREGHAFFGQGTRLTVV.

The chain's CDR3 is CASSQVRGGDEQYF. CDR3 bases: TGTGCCAGCAGCCAAGTCAGGGGTGGAGACGAGCAGTACTTC. This chain links TRBV3-1 (or the pseudogene TRBV3-2) with TRBJ2-7, with D perhaps matching TRBD1 (6 bases). Germline lookup yields CDR1 LGHDT and CDR2 YNNKEL (reference sequence). Trimming cost V 1 base and J 5 bases, with 12 bases left between them. This CDR3 is 14 amino acids long.

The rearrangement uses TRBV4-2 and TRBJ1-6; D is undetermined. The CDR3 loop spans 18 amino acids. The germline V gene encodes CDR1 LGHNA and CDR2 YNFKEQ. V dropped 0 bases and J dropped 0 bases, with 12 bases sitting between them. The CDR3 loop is CASSQDSVMSSYNSPLHF. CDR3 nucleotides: TGTGCCAGCAGCCAAGATTCCGTGATGAGCTCCTATAATTCACCCCTCCACTTT.

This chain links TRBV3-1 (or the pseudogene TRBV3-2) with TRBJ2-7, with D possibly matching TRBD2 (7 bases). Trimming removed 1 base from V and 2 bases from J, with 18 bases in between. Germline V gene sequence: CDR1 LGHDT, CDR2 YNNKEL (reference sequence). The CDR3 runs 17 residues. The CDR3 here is CASSQAPGGGHTYEQYF. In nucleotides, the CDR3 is TGTGCCAGCAGCCAAGCGCCCGGCGGGGGACACACCTACGAGCAGTACTTC.